Each of the 26 T cell receptor beta chains below was sequenced from the same sample in a study of T cells after yellow fever vaccination. Using its own MiXCR run on the 5' RACE reads, TCRdb lists one record per CDR3 protein. The sample carries 400,000 or so distinct CDR3 sequences, 9.5% to 13% recorded once. The material sequenced was PBMCs, taken on the day of the first yellow fever vaccination. The receptors derive from a man aged 18 to 35 who received the YFV17D yellow fever vaccine.

The sample holds a few counts of this clonotype. V usage is TRBV7-2 and J usage is TRBJ2-3; 7 bases agree with TRBD2. The germline CDR1 and CDR2 sequences are SGHTA and FQGNSA. V shed 4 bases, J shed 0 bases, and the junction held 10 bases outside the gene matches. The CDR3 loop spans 17 amino acids. CDR3 protein: CASSSLLAESSTDTQYF. For the CDR3, the DNA is TGTGCCAGCAGCTCTCTCCTAGCGGAATCTAGCACAGATACGCAGTATTTT.

The chain couples TRBV6-5 to TRBJ1-1; D gene unclear. This CDR3 region has 16 residues. V was clipped by 2 bases and J by 0 bases, with 13 bases between them. The V gene's germline CDR1 is MNHEY and CDR2 SVGAGI. Written as DNA, the CDR3 is TGTGCCAGCAGTTACCAGGCAGGTCATATGAACACTGAAGCTTTCTTT. Translation: CASSYQAGHMNTEAFF.

This clonotype was detected only a few times. The gene calls are TRBV5-4 and TRBJ2-6, with D uncertain. With 0 bases removed from V and 2 bases from J, the gap between germline ends came to 3 bases. Per germline, CDR1 SGHNT and CDR2 YYREEE (reference sequence). The CDR3 sequence is 14 residues long. This chain's CDR3 is CASSLDPGANVLTF. DNA of the CDR3: TGTGCCAGCAGCTTGGACCCTGGGGCCAACGTCCTGACTTTC.

This clonotype was seen more than once but under ten times. The chain uses TRBV7-9 and TRBJ2-2; no clear D. This CDR3 spans 15 amino acids. Per the germline V gene, CDR1 is SEHNR and CDR2 is FQNEAQ (reference sequence). The ends were cut back, 5 bases at V and 7 bases at J, with 17 bases in the middle. The CDR3, as DNA: TGTGCCAGCAGCCCCCGGACGGTACGAGACGGGGAGCTGTTTTTT. This encodes CASSPRTVRDGELFF.

The V gene is TRBV19, the J gene TRBJ1-6; 11 bases fit TRBD1. Germline V gives CDR1 LNHDA, CDR2 SQIVND (reference sequence). With V trimmed by 5 bases and J by 11 bases, 11 bases remained unmatched. The CDR3 is made up of 16 amino acids. Written as DNA, the CDR3 is TGTGCCAGTAGTGAGGACAGGGGGCCCGGGCTGACACCCCTCCACTTT. Translated, it gives CASSEDRGPGLTPLHF.

In this sample, this clonotype turned up a few times. In nucleotides, the CDR3 is TGTGCCAGCAGGCTACAGAACACCGGGGAGCTGTTTTTT. The encoded protein is CASRLQNTGELFF. The genes are TRBV12-3 or TRBV12-4 and TRBJ2-2; D gene ambiguous. The V and J ends lost 6 bases and 1 base respectively, with 6 bases between them. CDR3 length: 13 residues.

The chain links TRBV10-3 to TRBJ1-5; 7 bases are shared with TRBD1. The germline CDR1 and CDR2 sequences are ENHRY and SYGVKD. The V gene end was trimmed by 3 bases and the J gene end by 5 bases; junction bases not matched to a gene: 4. The CDR3 sequence is 14 residues long. The CDR3 DNA reads TGTGCCATCAGTGAATCCGGGACAGATCAGCCCCAGCATTTT. It yields the protein CAISESGTDQPQHF.

In its sample, this clonotype was seen a few times. This rearrangement joins TRBV18 to TRBJ2-1; D is unclear. The germline V gene has CDR1 KGHSH and CDR2 LQKENI. The V gene lost 3 bases and the J gene lost 0 bases, with 12 bases spanning the gap. This CDR3 has 16 amino acids. The CDR3 sequence: CASSPPNSRSYNEQFF. The CDR3, as DNA: TGTGCCAGCTCACCCCCCAACTCCCGCTCCTACAATGAGCAGTTCTTC.

J is TRBJ1-3 and V is TRBV18; the D gene is possibly TRBD1 (6 bases). Germline CDR1 KGHSH, CDR2 LQKENI. The CDR3 extends over 16 amino acids. Trimming stripped 6 bases from V and 0 bases from J, with 15 bases between. Here the CDR3 DNA reads TGTGCCAGCTCGTCAGGAGGGGGGAGCTCTGGAAACACCATATATTTT. Translating it yields CASSSGGGSSGNTIYF.

The rearrangement joins TRBV5-1 to TRBJ2-1; D possibly corresponds to TRBD2 (5 bases). Germline V gives CDR1 SGHRS, CDR2 YFSETQ. The CDR3 has 15 amino acids. The ends were cut back, 3 bases at V and 5 bases at J, with 15 bases in the middle. The CDR3 nucleotides read TGCGCCAGCAGCTCCGGTGGTCCCGGGAACAATGAGCAGTTCTTC. Its protein product is CASSSGGPGNNEQFF.

The table lists this clonotype with a few counts. The gene calls are TRBV5-1 and TRBJ1-6; 10 bases are shared with TRBD1. Trimming at V came to 6 bases and at J to 5 bases, leaving 2 bases not matched to a gene. CDR1 is SGHRS and CDR2 is YFSETQ in the germline V gene. The CDR3 loop spans 14 amino acids. The CDR3 sequence: CASTGTGDNSPLHF. The CDR3 nucleotides are TGCGCCAGCACCGGGACAGGGGATAATTCACCCCTCCACTTT.

This clonotype was seen ten or more times. J is TRBJ2-2 and V is TRBV21-1; the listed D gene, TRBD1, was not tested against the DNA. TRBV21-1 is listed as a pseudogene. This CDR3 spans 15 amino acids. CDR3 in DNA: TGTGCCAGCAGCAAAGAACAGGGAAACACCGGGGAGCTGTTTTTT. Its translation is CASSKEQGNTGELFF.

This clonotype occurred a few times. The chain uses TRBV5-1 and TRBJ2-5; D remains unclear. CDR1 and CDR2 (germline): SGHRS, YFSETQ. CDR3 size: 13 residues. V lost 0 bases, J lost 3 bases, and 6 bases lay in between. CDR3 DNA: TGCGCCAGCAGCTTGGGGGTGAAAGAGACCCAGTACTTC. Protein: CASSLGVKETQYF.

At least ten counts were recorded for this clonotype. The chain couples TRBV6-5 to TRBJ2-1; 7 bases align to TRBD1. The CDR3 has 16 amino acids. The V and J ends lost 7 bases and 0 bases, in that order; junction bases with no gene match: 9. CDR1 MNHEY and CDR2 SVGAGI come from the germline V gene. CDR3 residues: CASILAGTDSYNEQFF. Written as DNA, the CDR3 is TGTGCCAGCATACTCGCCGGGACAGACTCCTACAATGAGCAGTTCTTC.

This clonotype has only a few counts. The chain joins TRBV18 to TRBJ2-7; 9 bases align to TRBD2. There are 16 residues in the CDR3. J was trimmed by 2 bases and V by 2 bases; bases with no gene match: 7. Germline CDR1 KGHSH, CDR2 LQKENI. CDR3 nucleotides: TGTGCCAGCTCACCAGGGCGGCTAGCGGGGACCTACGAGCAGTACTTC. It translates to CASSPGRLAGTYEQYF.

The V and J genes are TRBV5-4 and TRBJ2-7; 8 bases line up with TRBD2. Germline trimming cut 0 bases from V and 7 bases from J; bases unmatched to any gene: 6. CDR1 and CDR2 from the germline V gene are SGHNT and YYREEE (reference sequence). The CDR3 is 14 amino acids. This CDR3 is CASSLDGGAGEQYV. The CDR3, as DNA: TGTGCCAGCAGCTTGGACGGGGGGGCCGGTGAGCAGTACGTC.

This clonotype was seen more than once but under ten times. The V and J genes are TRBV29-1 and TRBJ2-2, with a tentative D call TRBD2 (5 bases). The ends were cut back, 5 bases at V and 0 bases at J, with 7 bases in the middle. The CDR3 length is 13 residues. Germline-derived CDR1 and CDR2 are SQVTM and ANQGSEA. The CDR3 is CSVRRANTGELFF. The CDR3 DNA reads as TGCAGCGTTAGGCGGGCGAACACCGGGGAGCTGTTTTTT.

J is TRBJ1-5 and V is TRBV19; possible D gene TRBD1, 5 bases. This CDR3 spans 14 amino acids. In germline, CDR1 is LNHDA, CDR2 SQIVND (reference sequence). Trimming shortened V by 1 base and J by 3 bases, and 7 bases separated the two germline ends. The CDR3 here is CASSIAGPNQPQHF. DNA for the CDR3: TGTGCCAGTAGTATAGCAGGGCCCAATCAGCCCCAGCATTTT.

This clonotype occurred a few times. V and J are TRBV6-1 and TRBJ1-2; D gene uncertain. V lost 5 bases and J 8 bases, leaving 12 bases between the germline ends. CDR1 and CDR2 from the germline V gene are MNHNS and SASEGT. The CDR3 has 12 amino acids. The CDR3 region has the DNA TGTGCCAGCAGTTGGACGGTTAGAGGCTACACCTTC. Protein sequence: CASSWTVRGYTF.

This clonotype was seen a handful of times. The chain links TRBV7-8 to TRBJ2-5, with 7 bases lining up with TRBD2. Germline trimming cut 6 bases from V and 0 bases from J; bases unmatched to any gene: 16. The V gene's germline CDR1 is SGHVS and CDR2 FQNEAQ. The CDR3 has 18 residues. The CDR3 DNA reads as TGTGCCAGCAGTTCCCGCCAGAGGCGGGAGAAGTACCAAGAGACCCAGTACTTC. Its translation: CASSSRQRREKYQETQYF.

V is TRBV6-5 and J is TRBJ1-3; D is unclear. Trimming removed 3 bases at V and 0 bases at J, with 9 bases between. CDR1 MNHEY and CDR2 SVGAGI come from the germline V gene. CDR3 size: 15 residues. The CDR3 sequence: CASSYSPGSGNTIYF. CDR3 in DNA: TGTGCCAGCAGTTATAGTCCCGGCTCTGGAAACACCATATATTTT.

The rearrangement uses TRBV6-1 and TRBJ2-1, with D uncertain. There are 16 residues in the CDR3. CDR1 is MNHNS and CDR2 is SASEGT in the germline V gene. Trimming took off 6 bases at V and 2 bases at J, with 17 bases between the two ends. CDR3 sequence reads: CASRGPRRPPYNEQFF. The DNA for the CDR3 is TGTGCCAGCAGAGGCCCCAGACGTCCTCCCTACAATGAGCAGTTCTTC.

DNA for the CDR3: TGTGCCAGCAGTGAAGTATACGGATCTGGAAACACCATATATTTT. Protein product: CASSEVYGSGNTIYF. This chain joins TRBV6-1 and TRBJ1-3; D gene unclear. The CDR3 extends over 15 amino acids. V was cut by 1 base and J by 1 base, with 8 bases left in between. CDR1 and CDR2 (germline): MNHNS, SASEGT.

This chain joins TRBV4-2 and TRBJ1-1; possibly TRBD1 for D (6 bases). Trimming removed 0 bases from V and 5 bases from J, with 13 bases in between. Germline CDR1 LGHNA, CDR2 YNFKEQ. CDR3 size: 15 residues. In DNA form, the CDR3 reads TGTGCCAGCAGCCAAGAGAGGACAGTTAGTACTGAAGCTTTCTTT. Protein: CASSQERTVSTEAFF.

The table lists this clonotype with a few counts. CDR3 residues: CASSFGYNSPLHF. In DNA form, the CDR3 reads TGTGCCAGCAGCTTCGGATATAATTCACCCCTCCACTTT. The chain couples TRBV11-2 to TRBJ1-6; D unresolved. V was shortened by 3 bases and J by 4 bases, with 4 bases between the two germline ends. CDR1 is SGHAT, CDR2 FQNNGV, per germline. CDR3 size: 13 residues.

The genes are TRBV23-1 and TRBJ2-3, with TRBD1 identical over 7 bases. TRBV23-1 is identified as an open reading frame with a role that is uncertain. V lost 4 bases to trimming and J lost 3 bases; unmatched junction nucleotides: 4. This CDR3 has 14 residues. The DNA of the CDR3 is TGCGCCAGCAGTCCGAGGGGGCGGACAGATACGCAGTATTTT. Translated: CASSPRGRTDTQYF.